Listed here are 25 T cell receptor beta chains from one sample, sequenced in a study of T cell repertoires in cytomegalovirus infection. In TCRdb, the reads were re-called with MiXCR into one record per CDR3 protein. Found here are 100,000 to 150,000 distinct CDR3 sequences, about 31% of them singletons; the top ten hold roughly three fifths. These receptors are not linked to any known antigen. Specimen: CD8+ T cells from cultured PBMCs, collected from culture after CMV antigen stimulation. These receptors were collected from a human donor in good health (CMV status not recorded). Some clones in this sample may be carry-over from other donors' samples.

The chain links TRBV5-6 to TRBJ1-1; maybe TRBD1 (5 bases). V was cut by 3 bases and J by 1 base, with 10 bases left in between. The CDR3 consists of 14 residues. CDR1 is SGHDT and CDR2 is YYEEEE in the germline V gene. CDR3: CASSWGESNTEAFF. DNA for the CDR3: TGTGCCAGCAGCTGGGGGGAATCGAACACTGAAGCTTTCTTT.

V and J are TRBV27 and TRBJ1-2; D is perhaps TRBD1 (6 bases). V was pared by 5 bases and J by 7 bases, with 23 bases between. Germline V gene sequence: CDR1 MNHEY, CDR2 SMNVEV (reference sequence). The CDR3 runs 16 residues. The CDR3 sequence: CASSPREGGFIGGYTF. The CDR3, as DNA: TGTGCCAGCAGTCCCCGCGAAGGGGGTTTTATAGGTGGCTACACCTTC.

The V and J genes are TRBV4-1 and TRBJ2-3; 8 bases are shared with TRBD2. V shed 1 base, J shed 9 bases, and the junction held 3 bases outside the gene matches. The V gene's germline CDR1 is MGHRA and CDR2 YSYEKL. This CDR3 contains 13 residues. The CDR3 region is CASSQGSGVTQYF. CDR3 DNA sequence: TGCGCCAGCAGCCAAGGTAGCGGGGTAACGCAGTATTTT.

This clonotype was recorded at least ten times. The chain combines TRBV5-6 with TRBJ1-1, with D perhaps matching TRBD1 (5 bases). Trimming pared 5 bases from V and 5 bases from J, leaving 13 bases between. Germline V gene sequence: CDR1 SGHDT, CDR2 YYEEEE. This CDR3 contains 13 residues. Here the CDR3 reads CASSLGVLTEAFF. In DNA form, the CDR3 reads TGTGCCAGCAGTTTAGGGGTTTTAACTGAAGCTTTCTTT.

The table lists this clonotype with a few counts. The chain carries TRBV20-1 and TRBJ2-3, with 10 bases lining up with TRBD2. V gave up 3 bases and J gave up 4 bases; unmatched junction bases: 4. The V gene's germline CDR1 is DFQATT and CDR2 SNEGSKA (reference sequence). The CDR3 has 14 amino acids. In nucleotides, the CDR3 is TGCAGTGCTAGTGGTCTAGCGGGGGCAGATACGCAGTATTTT. It translates to CSASGLAGADTQYF.

This chain uses TRBV4-2 with TRBJ2-3; 10 nucleotides agree with TRBD1. CDR1 and CDR2 from the germline V gene are LGHNA and YNFKEQ. The CDR3 extends over 20 amino acids. Germline trimming cut 4 bases from V and 2 bases from J; bases unmatched to any gene: 18. The CDR3 loop reads CASSPHAPPLDRGLTDTQYF. The CDR3 DNA sequence: TGTGCCAGCAGCCCCCATGCACCCCCGCTCGACAGGGGGCTCACAGATACGCAGTATTTT.

The rearrangement uses TRBV12-3 or TRBV12-4 and TRBJ2-2; D gene ambiguous. Trimming pared 6 bases from V and 6 bases from J, leaving 8 bases between. This CDR3 comprises 12 residues. CDR3 in amino acids: CASSFISGELFF. The CDR3 DNA sequence: TGTGCCAGCAGCTTTATATCCGGGGAGCTGTTTTTT.

The chain is built from TRBV5-5 and TRBJ1-2, with D hard to call. CDR1 is SGHKS and CDR2 is YYEKEE in the germline V gene (reference sequence). The germline V and J ends were trimmed by 3 bases and 7 bases, with 19 bases remaining between them. The CDR3 runs to 15 residues. The CDR3: CASSSRTESYLGYTF. The CDR3 region has the DNA TGTGCCAGCAGCTCCCGGACGGAGTCCTATCTTGGCTACACCTTC.

The V gene is TRBV6-8, the J gene TRBJ1-3; tentatively, D is TRBD1 (5 bases). The V gene lost 0 bases and the J gene lost 0 bases, with 12 bases spanning the gap. This CDR3 spans 17 amino acids. Germline assignment: CDR1 MNHGY and CDR2 SAAAGT. The CDR3 spells CASSYSAGGISGNTIYF. The CDR3 nucleotides are TGTGCCAGCAGTTACTCGGCGGGGGGTATCTCTGGAAACACCATATATTTT.

The gene calls are TRBV11-2 and TRBJ2-5, with D hard to call. V was clipped by 1 base and J by 5 bases, with 8 bases between them. Germline-derived CDR1 and CDR2 are SGHAT and FQNNGV. CDR3 length: 13 residues. CDR3 nucleotides: TGTGCCAGCAGCTTAGGGTACAAGGAGACCCAGTACTTC. It is translated as CASSLGYKETQYF.

This clonotype was counted between two and nine times. The J gene is TRBJ1-2, the V gene TRBV7-6, with 11 bases identical to TRBD1. The CDR3 consists of 16 residues. CDR1 is SGHVS, CDR2 FNYEAQ, per germline. Losses at the gene ends were 5 bases for V and 4 bases for J; bases not matched to a gene: 9. The CDR3 DNA is TGTGCCAGCAGCATCGGTCCCGGGACAGGGGGCTATGGCTACACCTTC. This sequence encodes CASSIGPGTGGYGYTF.

This clonotype was detected a few times. This chain joins TRBV7-9 and TRBJ2-7; the D gene is possibly TRBD1 (5 bases). This CDR3 has 13 amino acids. Looked up from germline, CDR1 is SEHNR and CDR2 is FQNEAQ (reference sequence). The germline V and J ends were trimmed by 3 bases and 2 bases, with 8 bases remaining between them. The CDR3 protein is CASSFTGAYEQYF. CDR3 DNA sequence: TGTGCCAGCAGCTTTACAGGCGCCTACGAGCAGTACTTC.

This clonotype occurred a few times. The J gene is TRBJ1-1, the V gene TRBV12-3 or TRBV12-4; D is undetermined. The CDR3 is made up of 14 amino acids. V dropped 3 bases and J dropped 0 bases, with 8 bases sitting between them. In DNA form, the CDR3 reads TGTGCCAGCAGTTTTGGGTCTCTGAACACTGAAGCTTTCTTT. Its protein product is CASSFGSLNTEAFF.

This clonotype was seen at least ten times. This chain connects TRBV7-2 to TRBJ1-6, with TRBD1 identical over 8 bases. CDR1 is SGHTA and CDR2 is FQGNSA in the germline V gene. The CDR3 is 16 residues long. V was clipped by 5 bases and J by 10 bases; unmatched bases: 13. CDR3: CASSPIWTGLYSPLHF. The CDR3, as DNA: TGTGCCAGCAGCCCAATCTGGACAGGGTTATACTCACCCCTCCACTTT. Full variable domain (missing parts from reference TRBV7-2 and TRBJ1-6): GAGVSQSPSNKVTEKGKDVELRCDPISGHTALYWYRQSLGQGLEFLIYFQGNSAPDKSGLPSDRFSAERTGGSVSTLTIQRTQQEDSAVYLCASSPIWTGLYSPLHFGNGTRLTVT.

This clonotype was recorded a few times. The chain employs TRBV25-1 and TRBJ1-4, with D possibly TRBD1 on 6 matching bases. Trimming left V 6 bases short and J 8 bases short, with 10 bases between. The length of the CDR3 is 12 residues. Germline V gene sequence: CDR1 MGHDK, CDR2 SYGVNS. This CDR3 reads CASRNREEKLFF. The CDR3 bases are TGTGCCAGCAGGAACAGGGAAGAAAAACTGTTTTTT. Full variable domain (rest looked up from reference TRBV25-1 and TRBJ1-4): EADIYQTPRYLVIGTGKKITLECSQTMGHDKMYWYQQDPGMELHLIHYSYGVNSTEKGDLSSESTVSRIRTEHFPLTLESARPSHTSQYLCASRNREEKLFFGSGTQLSVL.

The chain employs TRBV7-4 and TRBJ2-5, with no clear D. The CDR3 is 15 amino acids. The germline V and J ends were trimmed by 2 bases and 1 base, with 11 bases remaining between them. Per the germline V gene, CDR1 is SGHVT and CDR2 is SQSDAQ. The CDR3 loop reads CASSLPFPSQETQYF. CDR3 in DNA: TGTGCCAGCAGCTTACCTTTCCCTAGCCAAGAGACCCAGTACTTC.

The V gene is TRBV5-1, the J gene TRBJ2-7; no clear D. Germline-derived CDR1 and CDR2 are SGHRS and YFSETQ. Trimming stripped 1 base from V and 5 bases from J, with 13 bases between. This CDR3 comprises 14 residues. CDR3 DNA sequence: TGCGCCAGCAGCTTGCAGCCCAGTCCCAACGAGCAGTACTTC. It encodes CASSLQPSPNEQYF.

Only a few counts were recorded for this clonotype. The genes are TRBV7-2 and TRBJ2-7, with 8 bases fitting TRBD2. The ends lost 1 base at V and 3 bases at J; junction bases unmatched: 5. Germline V gives CDR1 SGHTA, CDR2 FQGNSA. The CDR3 loop spans 15 amino acids. The DNA for the CDR3 is TGTGCCAGCAGCTTAGGTAGCGGGGCCTACTACGAGCAGTACTTC. It codes for CASSLGSGAYYEQYF.

The rearrangement joins TRBV7-4 to TRBJ2-7, with D perhaps matching TRBD1 or TRBD2 (5 bases each). Germline CDR1 SGHVT, CDR2 SQSDAQ. This CDR3 is 15 amino acids long. With 1 base removed from V and 3 bases from J, the gap between germline ends came to 13 bases. This CDR3 is CASSLDPGPFYEQYF. CDR3 DNA: TGTGCCAGCAGCTTAGACCCGGGGCCCTTCTACGAGCAGTACTTC.

A few counts support this clonotype. This chain links TRBV7-2 with TRBJ2-7; D ambiguous. Looked up from germline, CDR1 is SGHTA and CDR2 is FQGNSA. The CDR3 loop spans 13 amino acids. V lost 3 bases, J lost 2 bases, and 8 bases lay in between. CDR3 sequence reads: CASSFATTYEQYF. Here the CDR3 DNA reads TGTGCCAGCAGCTTTGCAACAACCTACGAGCAGTACTTC.

This clonotype has just a few counts. The chain joins TRBV10-3 to TRBJ1-2; D is uncertain. V was pared by 11 bases and J by 0 bases, with 16 bases between. There are 14 residues in the CDR3. From germline, CDR1 is ENHRY and CDR2 SYGVKD. The CDR3 loop reads CASLPDGANYGYTF. As DNA, the CDR3 is TGTGCCTCACTCCCCGACGGAGCTAACTATGGCTACACCTTC.

This clonotype was seen ten or more times. The chain combines TRBV10-3 with TRBJ1-1; 7 nucleotides match TRBD1. J gave up 0 bases and V 6 bases, and 4 bases lay outside the gene matches. This CDR3 contains 14 residues. Germline-derived CDR1 and CDR2 are ENHRY and SYGVKD. CDR3 sequence: CAISTGVLNTEAFF. CDR3 nucleotide sequence: TGTGCCATCAGCACAGGGGTATTGAACACTGAAGCTTTCTTT.

The rearrangement joins TRBV7-1 to TRBJ1-2, with D perhaps matching TRBD1 (6 bases). TRBV7-1 is an ORF, with its function uncertain. Trimming shortened V by 5 bases and J by 7 bases, and 11 bases separated the two germline ends. The CDR3 extends over 12 amino acids. The CDR3 DNA reads as TGTGCCAGCAGCGCGGGACAACTTGGCTACACCTTC. Its protein product is CASSAGQLGYTF.

The genes are TRBV6-1 and TRBJ1-6; D call uncertain. V was cut by 3 bases and J by 0 bases, with 9 bases left in between. This CDR3 region has 16 residues. Germline V gene sequence: CDR1 MNHNS, CDR2 SASEGT. CDR3 in amino acids: CASSEGPSSYNSPLHF. The CDR3 DNA reads as TGTGCCAGCAGTGAGGGTCCGAGCTCCTATAATTCACCCCTCCACTTT.

V gene TRBV24-1 combines with J gene TRBJ2-3, with 12 bases aligning to TRBD1. The ends lost 5 bases at V and 3 bases at J; junction bases unmatched: 5. Per the germline V gene, CDR1 is KGHDR and CDR2 is SFDVKD. This CDR3 has 16 amino acids. The CDR3 nucleotides are TGTGCCACCAGTGCCCCGGGACAGGGGGCAACAGATACGCAGTATTTT. Translated, it gives CATSAPGQGATDTQYF.